The rows below give T cell receptor beta chains drawn from one sample of a study of OX40 agonist ivuxolimab in advanced cancers. TCRdb keeps only in-frame clones here, not all; method: immunoSEQ multiplex PCR. The data contain tens of thousands of clones, 82% of them singletons. Sequencing was performed on CD4+ or CD8+ T cells sorted from blood, taken in a trial of the OX40 agonist ivuxolimab. Receptors originate from an adult with an advanced solid tumor such as melanoma, head and neck, liver or kidney cancer. Both conserved end residues are part of each CDR3. Part of the rows lack a size; the others show once, few, many or a class for expanded clones.

v_call: TRBV2
clone_size: NA
j_call: TRBJ1-1
cdr3_aa: CASRHRGRNTEAFF

v_call: TRBV28
clone_size: NA
j_call: TRBJ1-4
cdr3_aa: CASSLGGVEEKLFF

v_call: TRBV6-1
clone_size: NA
j_call: TRBJ1-2
cdr3_aa: CAEGDRGYGYTF

v_call: TRBV30
clone_size: NA
j_call: TRBJ1-3
cdr3_aa: CAWRPLSGNTIYF

v_call: TRBV28
clone_size: NA
j_call: TRBJ2-5
cdr3_aa: CASSRRDRQETQYF

v_call: TRBV7-8
clone_size: once
j_call: TRBJ2-2
cdr3_aa: CASSLVGVGTGELFF

v_call: TRBV5-1
clone_size: once
j_call: TRBJ1-2
cdr3_aa: CASSLAGPIYGYTF

v_call: TRBV6-6
clone_size: NA
j_call: TRBJ2-7
cdr3_aa: CASSRRDAHEQYF

v_call: TRBV5-4
clone_size: NA
j_call: TRBJ1-1
cdr3_aa: CASSFYRGTGNTEAFF

v_call: TRBV30
clone_size: NA
j_call: TRBJ1-1
cdr3_aa: CAWRRQVLNTEAFF

v_call: TRBV19
clone_size: NA
j_call: TRBJ1-5
cdr3_aa: CASSGSDNSNQPQHF

v_call: TRBV11-3
clone_size: NA
j_call: TRBJ2-3
cdr3_aa: CASSLGGSPTDTQYF

v_call: TRBV6-5
clone_size: NA
j_call: TRBJ2-1
cdr3_aa: CASSYLDRPPYNEQFF

v_call: TRBV4-1
clone_size: NA
j_call: TRBJ1-4
cdr3_aa: CASSQVPGVEKLFF

v_call: TRBV6-5
clone_size: NA
j_call: TRBJ1-6
cdr3_aa: CASRQANSPLHF

v_call: TRBV29-1
clone_size: NA
j_call: TRBJ1-2
cdr3_aa: CSVDGYTF

v_call: TRBV6-5
clone_size: NA
j_call: TRBJ2-7
cdr3_aa: CASSYGDRGHEQYF

v_call: TRBV2
clone_size: NA
j_call: TRBJ2-7
cdr3_aa: CASRRDNAYEQYF

v_call: TRBV5-4
clone_size: NA
j_call: TRBJ2-7
cdr3_aa: CASSEGRANEQYF

v_call: TRBV5-1
clone_size: NA
j_call: TRBJ2-7
cdr3_aa: CASSLAKGLNLAGASYEQYF

v_call: TRBV6-5
clone_size: NA
j_call: TRBJ2-4
cdr3_aa: CASRSTRGAKNIQYF

v_call: TRBV12-5
clone_size: once
j_call: TRBJ1-3
cdr3_aa: CASGLGVSSGNTIYF

v_call: TRBV7-3
clone_size: NA
j_call: TRBJ1-2
cdr3_aa: CASSPGGEYGYTF

v_call: TRBV28
clone_size: NA
j_call: TRBJ1-2
cdr3_aa: CASRTGEVNYGYTF

v_call: TRBV7-9
clone_size: NA
j_call: TRBJ2-7
cdr3_aa: CASSSVSGGGQYF

v_call: TRBV7-2
clone_size: NA
j_call: TRBJ2-5
cdr3_aa: CASSPGKNQETQYF

v_call: TRBV6-1
clone_size: once
j_call: TRBJ1-1
cdr3_aa: CASSDQGNTEAFF

v_call: TRBV7-6
clone_size: NA
j_call: TRBJ2-1
cdr3_aa: CASSLALAGGSNEQFF

v_call: TRBV5-5
clone_size: NA
j_call: TRBJ2-6
cdr3_aa: CASSWGVASGMGANVLTF

v_call: TRBV2
clone_size: NA
j_call: TRBJ2-6
cdr3_aa: CASMAGGFLRSGANVLTF

v_call: TRBV2
clone_size: NA
j_call: TRBJ2-2
cdr3_aa: CASRAEETDYRLAGELFF

v_call: TRBV7-3
clone_size: NA
j_call: TRBJ2-3
cdr3_aa: CASSSTGQGTDTQYF

v_call: TRBV19
clone_size: NA
j_call: TRBJ2-5
cdr3_aa: CASSSGGWMTQYF

v_call: TRBV23-1
clone_size: NA
j_call: TRBJ2-6
cdr3_aa: CASSQFQATLVSGANVLTF

v_call: TRBV6-5
clone_size: NA
j_call: TRBJ1-6
cdr3_aa: CASSGTGANSPLHF

v_call: TRBV6-1
clone_size: once
j_call: TRBJ2-5
cdr3_aa: CASSPLAGGTETQYF

v_call: TRBV18
clone_size: NA
j_call: TRBJ2-2
cdr3_aa: CASSPPGWQANTGELFF

v_call: TRBV13
clone_size: NA
j_call: TRBJ2-1
cdr3_aa: CASSVGPGNEQFF

v_call: TRBV11-2
clone_size: NA
j_call: TRBJ2-7
cdr3_aa: CASSPRTGGSYEQYF

v_call: TRBV5-6
clone_size: NA
j_call: TRBJ1-4
cdr3_aa: CASSLGRRREKLFF

v_call: TRBV9
clone_size: NA
j_call: TRBJ2-5
cdr3_aa: CASSPGQRRWETQYF

v_call: TRBV5-1
clone_size: NA
j_call: TRBJ1-1
cdr3_aa: CASSPGQMNTEAFF

v_call: TRBV19
clone_size: NA
j_call: TRBJ1-1
cdr3_aa: CASSIGWTTEAFF

v_call: TRBV13
clone_size: NA
j_call: TRBJ1-6
cdr3_aa: CASSSSGGGYNSPLHF

v_call: TRBV7-8
clone_size: once
j_call: TRBJ2-7
cdr3_aa: CASSLGGGGSKYEQYF

v_call: TRBV14
clone_size: NA
j_call: TRBJ1-1
cdr3_aa: CASSPLGGFREAFF

v_call: TRBV5-1
clone_size: NA
j_call: TRBJ1-1
cdr3_aa: CASSLGGTGLNTEAFF